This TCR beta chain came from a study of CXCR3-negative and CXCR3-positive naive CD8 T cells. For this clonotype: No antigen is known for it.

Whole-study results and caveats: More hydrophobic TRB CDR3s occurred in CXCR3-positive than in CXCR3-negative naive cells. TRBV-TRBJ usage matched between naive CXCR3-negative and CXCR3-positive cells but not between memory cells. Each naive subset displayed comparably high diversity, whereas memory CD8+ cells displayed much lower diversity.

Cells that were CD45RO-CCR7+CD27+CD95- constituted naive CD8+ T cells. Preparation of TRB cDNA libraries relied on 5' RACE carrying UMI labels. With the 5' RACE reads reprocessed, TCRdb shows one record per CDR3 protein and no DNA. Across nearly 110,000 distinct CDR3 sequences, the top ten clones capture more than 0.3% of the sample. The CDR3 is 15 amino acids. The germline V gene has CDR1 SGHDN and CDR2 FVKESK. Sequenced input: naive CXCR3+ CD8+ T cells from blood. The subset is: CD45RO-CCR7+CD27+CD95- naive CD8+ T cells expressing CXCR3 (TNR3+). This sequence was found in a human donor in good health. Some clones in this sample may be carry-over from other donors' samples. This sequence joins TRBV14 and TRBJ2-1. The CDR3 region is CASSPSRSSYNEQFF.